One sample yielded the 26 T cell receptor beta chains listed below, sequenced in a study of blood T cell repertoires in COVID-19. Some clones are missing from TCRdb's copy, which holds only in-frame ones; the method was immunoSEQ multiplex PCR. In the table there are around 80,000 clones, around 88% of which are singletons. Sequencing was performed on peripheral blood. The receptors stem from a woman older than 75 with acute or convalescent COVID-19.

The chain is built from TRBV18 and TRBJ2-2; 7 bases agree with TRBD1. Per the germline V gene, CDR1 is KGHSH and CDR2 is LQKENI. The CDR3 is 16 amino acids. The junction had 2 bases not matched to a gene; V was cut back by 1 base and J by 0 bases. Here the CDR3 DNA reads TGTGCCAGCTCACCACGACAGGGCACGAACACCGGGGAGCTGTTTTTT. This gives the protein CASSPRQGTNTGELFF.

The CDR3 DNA follows: TGTGCCAGTAGTCCCGGGACAGGGGGACGAGGAAACACCATATATTTT. It encodes CASSPGTGGRGNTIYF. This chain connects TRBV19 to TRBJ1-3, with 11 bases lining up with TRBD1. Germline V lookup: CDR1 LNHDA, CDR2 SQIVND (reference sequence). This CDR3 has 16 residues. V shed 5 bases, J shed 4 bases, and the junction held 7 bases outside the gene matches. Supplemented by reference TRBV19 and TRBJ1-3, the full variable domain reads DGGITQSPKYLFRKEGQNVTLSCEQNLNHDAMYWYRQDPGQGLRLIYYSQIVNDFQKGDIAEGYSVSREKKESFPLTVTSAQKNPTAFYLCASSPGTGGRGNTIYFGEGSWLTVV.

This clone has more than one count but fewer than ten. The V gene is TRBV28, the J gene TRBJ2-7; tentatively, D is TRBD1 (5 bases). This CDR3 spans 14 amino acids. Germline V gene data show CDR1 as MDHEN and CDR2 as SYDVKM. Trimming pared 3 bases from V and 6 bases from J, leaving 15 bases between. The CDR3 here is CASSFSAGFGEQYF. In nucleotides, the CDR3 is TGTGCCAGCAGTTTCTCGGCAGGGTTCGGCGAGCAGTACTTC.

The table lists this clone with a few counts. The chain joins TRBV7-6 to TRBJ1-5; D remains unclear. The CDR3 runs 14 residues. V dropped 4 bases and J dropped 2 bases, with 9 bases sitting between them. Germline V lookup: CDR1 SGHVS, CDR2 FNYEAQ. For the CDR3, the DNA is TGTGCCAGCAGCTCTAGCCCCGGCAATCAGCCCCAGCATTTT. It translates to CASSSSPGNQPQHF.

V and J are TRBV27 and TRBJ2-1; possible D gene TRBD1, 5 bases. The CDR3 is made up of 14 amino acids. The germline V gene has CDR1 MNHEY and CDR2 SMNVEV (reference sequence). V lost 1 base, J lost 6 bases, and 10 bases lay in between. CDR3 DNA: TGTGCCAGCAGTTTATTTGGCAGGGCCAATGAGCAGTTCTTC. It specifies CASSLFGRANEQFF.

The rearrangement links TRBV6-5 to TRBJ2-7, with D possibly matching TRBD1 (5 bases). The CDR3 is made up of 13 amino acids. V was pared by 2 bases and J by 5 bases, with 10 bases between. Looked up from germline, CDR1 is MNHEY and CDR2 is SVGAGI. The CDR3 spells CASSYRGPHEQYF. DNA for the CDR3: TGTGCCAGCAGTTACAGGGGCCCCCACGAGCAGTACTTC.

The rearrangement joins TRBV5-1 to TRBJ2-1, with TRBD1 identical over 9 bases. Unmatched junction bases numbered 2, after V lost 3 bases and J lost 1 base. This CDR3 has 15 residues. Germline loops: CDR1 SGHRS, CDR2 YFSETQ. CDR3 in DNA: TGCGCCAGCAGCTCGGGACAGGGTTCCTACAATGAGCAGTTCTTC. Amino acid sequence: CASSSGQGSYNEQFF.

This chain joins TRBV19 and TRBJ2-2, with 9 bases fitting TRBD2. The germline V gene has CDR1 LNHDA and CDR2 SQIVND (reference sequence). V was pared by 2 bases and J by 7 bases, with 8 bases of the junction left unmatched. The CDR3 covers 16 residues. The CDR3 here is CASSITAGGPGGELFF. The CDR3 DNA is TGTGCCAGTAGTATAACGGCGGGAGGGCCAGGCGGGGAGCTGTTTTTT.

CDR3 protein: CASSRGTGPGGGYGYTF. The CDR3 nucleotides are TGTGCCAGCAGCCGGGGAACAGGACCAGGGGGCGGCTATGGCTACACCTTC. V is TRBV14 and J is TRBJ1-2, with 8 bases aligning to TRBD1. V lost 4 bases, J lost 4 bases, and 14 bases stayed unmatched. The CDR3 sequence is 17 residues long. CDR1 is SGHDN, CDR2 FVKESK, per germline.

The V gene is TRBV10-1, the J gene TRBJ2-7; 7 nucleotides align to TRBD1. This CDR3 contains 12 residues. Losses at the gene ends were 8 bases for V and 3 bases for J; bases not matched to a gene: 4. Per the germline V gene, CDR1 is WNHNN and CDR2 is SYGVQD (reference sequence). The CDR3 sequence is CASSDRSYEQYF. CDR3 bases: TGCGCCAGCTCGGACAGGAGCTACGAGCAGTACTTC.

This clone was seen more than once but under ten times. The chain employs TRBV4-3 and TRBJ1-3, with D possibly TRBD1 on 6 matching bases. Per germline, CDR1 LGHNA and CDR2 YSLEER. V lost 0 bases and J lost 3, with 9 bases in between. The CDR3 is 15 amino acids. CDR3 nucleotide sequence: TGCGCCAGCAGCCAAGATTGGACAGATGGAAACACCATATATTTT. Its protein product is CASSQDWTDGNTIYF.

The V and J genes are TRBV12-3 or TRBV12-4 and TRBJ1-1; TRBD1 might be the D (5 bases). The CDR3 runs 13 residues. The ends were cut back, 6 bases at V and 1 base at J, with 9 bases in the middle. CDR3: CASSRTPNTEAFF. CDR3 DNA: TGTGCCAGCAGCCGGACACCGAACACTGAAGCTTTCTTT.

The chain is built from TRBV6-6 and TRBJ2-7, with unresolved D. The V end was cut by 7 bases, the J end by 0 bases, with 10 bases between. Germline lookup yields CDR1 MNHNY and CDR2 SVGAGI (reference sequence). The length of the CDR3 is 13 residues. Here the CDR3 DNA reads TGTGCCAGCAATCTAGGCATCTCCTACGAGCAGTACTTC. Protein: CASNLGISYEQYF.

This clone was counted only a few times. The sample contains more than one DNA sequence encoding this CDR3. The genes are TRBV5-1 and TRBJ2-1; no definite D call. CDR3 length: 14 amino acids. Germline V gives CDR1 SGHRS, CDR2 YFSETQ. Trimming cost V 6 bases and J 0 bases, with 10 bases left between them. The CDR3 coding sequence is TGCGCCAGCAAATCTGGCGGCTCCTACAATGAGCAGTTCTTC. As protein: CASKSGGSYNEQFF.

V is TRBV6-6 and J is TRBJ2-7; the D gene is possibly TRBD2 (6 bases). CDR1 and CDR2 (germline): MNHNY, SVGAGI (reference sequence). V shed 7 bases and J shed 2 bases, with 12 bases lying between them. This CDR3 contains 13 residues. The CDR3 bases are TGTGCCAGCATTTCTAGCGATACCTACGAGCAGTACTTC. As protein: CASISSDTYEQYF.

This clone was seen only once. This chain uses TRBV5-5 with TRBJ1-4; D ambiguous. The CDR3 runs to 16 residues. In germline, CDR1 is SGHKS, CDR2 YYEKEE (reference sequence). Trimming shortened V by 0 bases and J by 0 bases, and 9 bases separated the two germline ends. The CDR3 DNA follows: TGTGCCAGCAGCTTGGATTGGGCAGCAACTAATGAAAAACTGTTTTTT. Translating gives CASSLDWAATNEKLFF. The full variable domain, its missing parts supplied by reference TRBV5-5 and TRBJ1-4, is DAGVTQSPTHLIKTRGQQVTLRCSPISGHKSVSWYQQVLGQGPQFIFQYYEKEERGRGNFPDRFSARQFPNYSSELNVNALLLGDSALYLCASSLDWAATNEKLFFGSGTQLSVL.

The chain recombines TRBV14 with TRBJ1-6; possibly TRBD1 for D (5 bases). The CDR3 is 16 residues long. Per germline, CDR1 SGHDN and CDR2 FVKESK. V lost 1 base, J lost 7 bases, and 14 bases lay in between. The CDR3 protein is CASSQASGQGNSPLHF. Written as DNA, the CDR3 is TGTGCCAGCAGCCAAGCGTCTGGGCAGGGCAATTCACCCCTCCACTTT.

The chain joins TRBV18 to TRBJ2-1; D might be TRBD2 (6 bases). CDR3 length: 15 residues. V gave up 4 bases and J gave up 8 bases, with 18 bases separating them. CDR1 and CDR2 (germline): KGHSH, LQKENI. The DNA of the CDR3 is TGTGCCAGCTCACTACGGGACGGGGGATTTGATGAGCAGTTCTTC. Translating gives CASSLRDGGFDEQFF. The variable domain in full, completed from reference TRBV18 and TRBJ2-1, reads NAGVMQNPRHLVRRRGQEARLRCSPMKGHSHVYWYRQLPEEGLKFMVYLQKENIIDESGMPKERFSAEFPKEGPSILRIQQVVRGDSAAYFCASSLRDGGFDEQFFGPGTRLTVL.

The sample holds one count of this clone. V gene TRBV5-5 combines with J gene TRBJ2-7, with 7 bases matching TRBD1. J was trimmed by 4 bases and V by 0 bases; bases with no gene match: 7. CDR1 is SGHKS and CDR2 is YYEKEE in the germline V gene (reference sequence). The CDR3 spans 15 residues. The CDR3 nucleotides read TGTGCCAGCAGCTTGGCAGGGGGTCCCTTTTACGAGCAGTACTTC. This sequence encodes CASSLAGGPFYEQYF. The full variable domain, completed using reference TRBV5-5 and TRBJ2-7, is DAGVTQSPTHLIKTRGQQVTLRCSPISGHKSVSWYQQVLGQGPQFIFQYYEKEERGRGNFPDRFSARQFPNYSSELNVNALLLGDSALYLCASSLAGGPFYEQYFGPGTRLTVT.

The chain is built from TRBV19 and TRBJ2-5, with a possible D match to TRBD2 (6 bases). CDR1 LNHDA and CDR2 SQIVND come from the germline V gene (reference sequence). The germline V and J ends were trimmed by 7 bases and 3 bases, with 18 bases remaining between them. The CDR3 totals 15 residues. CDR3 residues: CASTSLGGAKETQYF. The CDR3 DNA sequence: TGTGCCAGTACCTCTCTCGGAGGGGCAAAAGAGACCCAGTACTTC.

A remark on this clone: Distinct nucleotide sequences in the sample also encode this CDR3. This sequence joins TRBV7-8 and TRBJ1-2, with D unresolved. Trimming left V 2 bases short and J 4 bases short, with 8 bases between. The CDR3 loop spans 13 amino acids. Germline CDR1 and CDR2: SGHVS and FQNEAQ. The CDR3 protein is CASSLRVGYGYTF. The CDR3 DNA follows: TGTGCCAGCAGCTTACGGGTGGGCTATGGCTACACCTTC.

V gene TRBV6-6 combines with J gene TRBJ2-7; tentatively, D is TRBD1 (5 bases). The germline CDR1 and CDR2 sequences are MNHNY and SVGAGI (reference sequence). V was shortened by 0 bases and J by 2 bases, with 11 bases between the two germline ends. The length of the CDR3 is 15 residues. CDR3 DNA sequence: TGTGCCAGCAGTTACTCGGGGCAGGGCCCCTACGAGCAGTACTTC. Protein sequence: CASSYSGQGPYEQYF.

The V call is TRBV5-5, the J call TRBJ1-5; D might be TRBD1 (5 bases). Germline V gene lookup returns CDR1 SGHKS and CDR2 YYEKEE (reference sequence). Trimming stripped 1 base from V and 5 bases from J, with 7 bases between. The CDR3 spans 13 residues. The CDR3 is CASSLQGDQPQHF. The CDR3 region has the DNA TGTGCCAGCAGCTTGCAAGGGGATCAGCCCCAGCATTTT.

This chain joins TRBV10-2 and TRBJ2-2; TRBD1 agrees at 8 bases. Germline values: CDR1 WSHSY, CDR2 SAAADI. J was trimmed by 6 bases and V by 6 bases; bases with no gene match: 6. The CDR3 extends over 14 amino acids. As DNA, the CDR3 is TGCGCCAGCAGCCCGGACAGGGATCCCGGGGAGCTGTTTTTT. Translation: CASSPDRDPGELFF.

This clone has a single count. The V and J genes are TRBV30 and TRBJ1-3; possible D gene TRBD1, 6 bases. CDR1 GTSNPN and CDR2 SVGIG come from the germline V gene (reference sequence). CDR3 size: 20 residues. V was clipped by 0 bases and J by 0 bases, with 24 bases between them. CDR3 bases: TGTGCCTGGAGTGTAGGTCGTCCCCTGGGGGCTTACTCCTCTGGAAACACCATATATTTT. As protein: CAWSVGRPLGAYSSGNTIYF.

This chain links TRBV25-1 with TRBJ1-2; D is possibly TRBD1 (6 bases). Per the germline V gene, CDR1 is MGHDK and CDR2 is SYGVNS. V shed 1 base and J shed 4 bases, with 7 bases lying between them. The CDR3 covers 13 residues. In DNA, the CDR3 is TGTGCCAGCAGTGAATCAGGGGTCTATGGCTACACCTTC. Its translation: CASSESGVYGYTF.